Following are 23 T cell receptor beta chains from one sample sequenced in a study of T cell clonality in common variable immunodeficiency (dated by TCRdb to the mid-2010s). On the study overall, not on this receptor specifically: Reportedly, TCRbeta sequences from CVID had fewer deletions and N-nucleotide insertions, and highly modified clones with 13 or more V deletions were absent from CVID.

The library was produced with the immunoSEQ multiplex PCR assay. TCRdb carries this immuneACCESS record with in-frame sequences only. Its versions omit some clonotypes, under half of them owing to an unresolved V gene in the studies checked, with the rest unexplained. The sample has about 32,000 clones on record, with no singletons. Together, the top ten hold more than 4.5% of the sample. The antigens these receptors bind are not known. The sample was peripheral blood mononuclear cells. Every receptor here comes from a human donor with common variable immunodeficiency.

This clone was found many times. The read halts 3 residues ahead of the CDR3 end, with the missing end drawn from the germline J gene. V gene TRBV19 combines with J gene TRBJ2-5; D may be TRBD1 (8 bases). V dropped 4 bases and J dropped 5 bases, with 20 bases sitting between them. Germline V gives CDR1 LNHDA, CDR2 SQIVND (reference sequence). The CDR3 extends over 16 amino acids. Incomplete CDR3 DNA: TGTGCCAGTAGTAGACAGGGGAGGGCCTTTGGGGAGACC. Its translation is CASSRQGRAFGET. The whole CDR3 sequence is CASSRQGRAFGETQYF.

This clone was seen repeatedly, ten times or more. CDR3 sequence reads: CSVAETGASYTF. CDR3 DNA (partial): TGCAGCGTTGCAGAGACAGGGGCAAGC. The chain couples TRBV29-1 to TRBJ1-2; 8 positions match TRBD1. Sequencing ends 3 residues short of the CDR3 end; the germline J gene provides the rest. CDR3 length: 12 amino acids. The germline V gene encodes CDR1 SQVTM and CDR2 ANQGSEA.

This clone was counted only a few times. The CDR3 is cut off 3 residues early in the read; its end comes from the germline J gene. The chain has TRBV23-1 and TRBJ1-1; D may be TRBD1 (6 bases). TRBV23-1 is recorded as an ORF, its role being uncertain. V was clipped by 6 bases and J by 1 base, with 12 bases between them. The CDR3 covers 14 residues. The CDR3: CASRGTTKNTEAFF. CDR3 DNA, as far as it was read: TGCGCCAGCAGGGGGACAACAAAGAACACTGAA.

This clone appeared many times. Read coverage stops 3 residues before the CDR3 terminus; the germline J gene supplies the remainder. This chain connects TRBV20-1 to TRBJ2-7; tentatively, D is TRBD2 (6 bases). Trimming pared 1 base from V and 0 bases from J, leaving 13 bases between. This CDR3 region has 15 residues. CDR1 is DFQATT and CDR2 is SNEGSKA in the germline V gene (reference sequence). This chain's CDR3 is CSARAPAGSSYEQYF. The sequenced CDR3 bases are TGCAGTGCTAGAGCCCCCGCGGGGAGCTCCTACGAG.

This clone is categorized as medium-sized. CDR3 sequence: CASSRWTGKDEKLFF. The part of the CDR3 DNA that was read is TGCGCCAGCAGCCGATGGACGGGGAAGGATGAAAAA. This sequence joins TRBV4-1 and TRBJ1-4; the D is unclear. The read falls 3 residues short of the CDR3 end, and the missing part is taken from the germline J gene. Trimming took 4 bases from V and 6 from J, leaving 15 bases between them. Looked up from germline, CDR1 is MGHRA and CDR2 is YSYEKL. CDR3 length: 15 residues.

The table lists this clone with a few counts. The read terminates 3 residues before the CDR3 end, so the remaining end is supplied by the germline J gene. The J gene is TRBJ1-3, the V gene TRBV2; D is uncertain. This CDR3 spans 15 amino acids. Germline CDR1 reads SNHLY; CDR2 reads FYNNEI. V was pared by 3 bases and J by 0 bases, with 9 bases between. The chain's CDR3 is CASSDGLNSGNTIYF. The covered CDR3 bases are TGTGCCAGCAGTGACGGGTTAAACTCTGGAAACACC.

This clone was detected ten times or more. The read finishes 3 residues shy of the CDR3 end, and the germline J gene is used to complete it. The chain links TRBV18 to TRBJ2-7; D gene uncertain. The V and J ends lost 1 base and 6 bases respectively, with 10 bases between them. Germline V gene sequence: CDR1 KGHSH, CDR2 LQKENI. The CDR3 contains 13 residues. Incomplete CDR3 DNA: TGTGCCAGCTCACCACTCCGTCCGGGCGAG. Its translation: CASSPLRPGE. The whole CDR3 protein is CASSPLRPGEQYF.

This clone was seen at least ten times. The missing CDR3 end, 3 residues past where the read stops, is filled in from the germline J gene. The chain links TRBV30 to TRBJ2-5; D not resolved. The CDR3 sequence is 12 residues long. V dropped 0 bases and J dropped 7 bases, with 9 bases sitting between them. Germline V gene data show CDR1 as GTSNPN and CDR2 as SVGIG (reference sequence). The sequenced CDR3 bases are TGTGCCTGGAGTGTACTAATGGGGACC. It is translated as CAWSVLMGT. The full CDR3 sequence reads CAWSVLMGTQYF. Full variable domain (rest looked up from reference TRBV30 and TRBJ2-5): SQTIHQWPATLVQPVGSPLSLECTVEGTSNPNLYWYRQAAGRGLQLLFYSVGIGQISSEVPQNLSASRPQDRQFILSSKKLLLSDSGFYLCAWSVLMGTQYFGPGTRLLVL.

Points on this clone: The read falls 3 residues short of the CDR3 end, and the missing part is taken from the germline J gene. This chain uses TRBV19 with TRBJ1-1; 10 bases are a match to TRBD1. This CDR3 has 15 residues. Germline V gene sequence: CDR1 LNHDA, CDR2 SQIVND (reference sequence). This CDR3 reads CASSIDREGQGQAFF. The covered CDR3 bases are TGTGCCAGTAGTATAGATCGAGAGGGACAGGGGCAA.

Regarding this clone: Read coverage stops 3 residues before the CDR3 terminus; the germline J gene supplies the remainder. This chain joins TRBV19 and TRBJ2-1; D is uncertain. There are 10 residues in the CDR3. The germline CDR1 and CDR2 sequences are LNHDA and SQIVND (reference sequence). V lost 10 bases and J lost 4, with 5 bases in between. The sequenced CDR3 bases are TGTGCCATCGGGTACAATGAG. Amino acid sequence: CAIGYNE. The complete CDR3 sequence is CAIGYNEQFF.

Comment on this clone: The CDR3 is cut off 3 residues early in the read; its end comes from the germline J gene. The V gene is TRBV7-9, the J gene TRBJ2-1; D possibly corresponds to TRBD2 (6 bases). There are 15 residues in the CDR3. The ends were cut back, 3 bases at V and 3 bases at J, with 12 bases in the middle. In germline, CDR1 is SEHNR, CDR2 FQNEAQ (reference sequence). Incomplete CDR3 DNA: TGTGCCAGCAGCTTGGGCGGGGTAGGCTACAATGAG. Translated, it gives CASSLGGVGYNE. The whole CDR3 region reads CASSLGGVGYNEQFF.

This clone was recorded a few times. The read stops 3 residues short of the end of the CDR3; the missing end is completed from the germline J gene. The V gene is TRBV19, the J gene TRBJ2-5; 9 bases are shared with TRBD1. Trimming removed 6 bases from V and 5 bases from J; junction bases left unmatched: 10. The CDR3 runs 15 residues. Germline V lookup: CDR1 LNHDA, CDR2 SQIVND (reference sequence). The CDR3 sequence: CASRAITGGGETQYF. CDR3 bases read: TGTGCCAGTAGGGCAATCACAGGGGGCGGCGAGACC.

The table lists this clone with many counts. The read comes to an end 3 residues before the CDR3 does, leaving the germline J gene to fill in the end. The rearrangement joins TRBV19 to TRBJ1-2; 7 bases line up with TRBD1. The length of the CDR3 is 15 residues. The germline gives CDR1 LNHDA, CDR2 SQIVND (reference sequence). V lost 6 bases and J lost 3; bases outside the gene matches: 10. This chain's CDR3 is CASRIRQGGDYGYTF. Partial CDR3 DNA: TGTGCCAGTAGGATTAGACAGGGCGGAGACTATGGC.

Concerning this clone: The read finishes 3 residues shy of the CDR3 end, and the germline J gene is used to complete it. The V call is TRBV30, the J call TRBJ2-3, with D tentatively TRBD1 or TRBD2 (5 bases each). The CDR3 extends over 17 amino acids. Trimming left V 0 bases short and J 6 bases short, with 22 bases between. Germline values: CDR1 GTSNPN, CDR2 SVGIG (reference sequence). Here the CDR3 reads CAWSVPPPRIEGDTQYF. The part of the CDR3 DNA that was read is TGTGCCTGGAGTGTACCCCCCCCTAGAATAGAGGGGGATACG. Filled out from reference TRBV30 and TRBJ2-3, the complete variable domain reads SQTIHQWPATLVQPVGSPLSLECTVEGTSNPNLYWYRQAAGRGLQLLFYSVGIGQISSEVPQNLSASRPQDRQFILSSKKLLLSDSGFYLCAWSVPPPRIEGDTQYFGPGTRLTVL.

In its sample, this clone was seen a few times. Sequencing ends 3 residues short of the CDR3 end; the germline J gene provides the rest. V gene TRBV19 combines with J gene TRBJ1-1, with 8 nucleotides matching TRBD1. Germline assignment: CDR1 LNHDA and CDR2 SQIVND (reference sequence). The ends lost 6 bases at V and 1 base at J; junction bases unmatched: 7. This CDR3 is 15 amino acids long. The sequenced part of the CDR3 DNA is TGTGCCAGTAGCGGTCCCGGGACAGGGAACACTGAA. It encodes CASSGPGTGNTE. The entire CDR3 protein reads CASSGPGTGNTEAFF.

The table lists this clone with many counts. The CDR3 sequence: CASSLDGQGGTEAFF. The DNA read from the CDR3 is TGTGCCAGCAGCTTAGACGGACAGGGCGGCACTGAA. V and J are TRBV7-9 and TRBJ1-1, with 8 bases fitting TRBD1. Read coverage stops 3 residues before the CDR3 terminus; the germline J gene supplies the remainder. The CDR3 spans 15 residues. J lost 4 bases, V lost 1 base, and 5 bases had no gene match. Germline V lookup: CDR1 SEHNR, CDR2 FQNEAQ (reference sequence).

The sample holds many counts of this clone. The CDR3 extends 3 residues past the end of the read, so its final part is completed from the germline J gene. The rearrangement joins TRBV5-1 to TRBJ2-5, with a tentative D call TRBD1 (6 bases). The CDR3 runs to 16 residues. The germline V gene encodes CDR1 SGHRS and CDR2 YFSETQ. V gave up 0 bases and J gave up 5 bases, with 17 bases separating them. CDR3 DNA (partial): TGCGCCAGCAGCTTGGGGGGACAAACAAGATCGGAGACC. Translating it yields CASSLGGQTRSET. The complete CDR3 sequence is CASSLGGQTRSETQYF. The whole variable domain, remainder taken from reference TRBV5-1 and TRBJ2-5, is KAGVTQTPRYLIKTRGQQVTLSCSPISGHRSVSWYQQTPGQGLQFLFEYFSETQRNKGNFPGRFSGRQFSNSRSEMNVSTLELGDSALYLCASSLGGQTRSETQYFGPGTRLLVL.

A note on this clone: The observed sequence ends 3 residues before the CDR3 terminus, with the missing tail filled in from the germline J gene. V and J are TRBV11-1 and TRBJ1-4, with D perhaps matching TRBD1 (6 bases). CDR1 is SGHAT, CDR2 FQDESV, per germline (reference sequence). The length of the CDR3 is 14 residues. V was pared by 5 bases and J by 8 bases, with 15 bases between. The CDR3 here is CASSLDRMNEKLFF. The sequenced CDR3 bases are TGTGCCAGCAGCCTCGACAGGATGAACGAAAAA.

Note on this clone: Coverage ceases 3 residues before the CDR3 finishes, and the germline J gene fills in the end. The chain links TRBV30 to TRBJ1-5; 10 nucleotides align to TRBD1. Germline CDR1 reads GTSNPN; CDR2 reads SVGIG (reference sequence). The CDR3 length is 15 residues. With 4 bases clipped from V and 6 bases from J, the junction kept 9 bases outside the gene matches. The DNA read from the CDR3 is TGTGCCTGGAAGTTCGGGACAGGGGAAGTTCAGCCC. Its translation is CAWKFGTGEVQP. The entire CDR3 protein is CAWKFGTGEVQPQHF. The full variable domain, its missing parts supplied by reference TRBV30 and TRBJ1-5, is SQTIHQWPATLVQPVGSPLSLECTVEGTSNPNLYWYRQAAGRGLQLLFYSVGIGQISSEVPQNLSASRPQDRQFILSSKKLLLSDSGFYLCAWKFGTGEVQPQHFGDGTRLSIL.

This clone was found many times. The CDR3 end falls 3 residues outside the read, so it is completed with the germline J gene. The chain couples TRBV19 to TRBJ2-1; the match to TRBD2 covers 8 bases. With 10 bases clipped from V and 2 bases from J, the junction kept 7 bases outside the gene matches. Germline CDR1 and CDR2: LNHDA and SQIVND (reference sequence). CDR3 size: 14 residues. The CDR3 DNA, read in part, is TGTGCCACGAGCGGGGGAACCACCTACAATGAG. Its protein product is CATSGGTTYNE. The whole CDR3 region reads CATSGGTTYNEQFF.

This clone was found many times. The read stops 3 residues short of the end of the CDR3; the missing end is completed from the germline J gene. This chain links TRBV7-2 with TRBJ2-4; D gene ambiguous. Germline V gene lookup returns CDR1 SGHTA and CDR2 FQGNSA. V was clipped by 4 bases and J by 0 bases, with 10 bases between them. The CDR3 runs 15 residues. CDR3 sequence reads: CASSSLRLAKNIQYF. The covered CDR3 bases are TGTGCCAGCAGCTCCCTTAGACTAGCCAAAAACATT.

This clone was picked up a small number of times. The read is 3 residues too short to cover the CDR3 end, so that end is filled in from the germline J gene. This chain uses TRBV18 with TRBJ1-2; 9 bases are shared with TRBD1. The CDR3 consists of 15 residues. Germline CDR1 and CDR2: KGHSH and LQKENI. The sequenced CDR3 bases are TGTGCCAGCTCACCTGATTCGGACAGGGGCTACGGC. Amino acids: CASSPDSDRGYG. The whole CDR3 is CASSPDSDRGYGYTF.

Points on this clone: The read is 3 residues too short to cover the CDR3 end, so that end is filled in from the germline J gene. The chain recombines TRBV7-9 with TRBJ1-2, with 9 positions matching TRBD1. Germline-derived CDR1 and CDR2 are SEHNR and FQNEAQ (reference sequence). V shed 5 bases, J shed 4 bases, and the junction held 8 bases outside the gene matches. This CDR3 has 15 amino acids. The CDR3 loop reads CASSLPTGGSYGYTF. The CDR3 DNA, read in part, is TGTGCCAGCAGCCTACCGACAGGGGGTTCCTATGGC. The variable domain in full, completed from reference TRBV7-9 and TRBJ1-2, reads DTGVSQNPRHKITKRGQNVTFRCDPISEHNRLYWYRQTLGQGPEFLTYFQNEAQLEKSRLLSDRFSAERPKGSFSTLEIQRTEQGDSAMYLCASSLPTGGSYGYTFGSGTRLTVV.